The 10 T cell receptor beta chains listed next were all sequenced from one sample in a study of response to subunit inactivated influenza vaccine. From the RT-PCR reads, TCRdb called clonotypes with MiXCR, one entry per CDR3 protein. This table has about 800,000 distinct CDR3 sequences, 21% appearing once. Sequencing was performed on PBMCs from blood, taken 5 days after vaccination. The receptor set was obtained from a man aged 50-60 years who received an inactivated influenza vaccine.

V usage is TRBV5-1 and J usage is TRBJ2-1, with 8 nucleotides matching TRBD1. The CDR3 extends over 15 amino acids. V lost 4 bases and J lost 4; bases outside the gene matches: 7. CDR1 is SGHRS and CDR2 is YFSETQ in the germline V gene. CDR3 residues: CASSPVGTGYNEQFF. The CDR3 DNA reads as TGCGCCAGCAGCCCGGTAGGGACAGGATACAATGAGCAGTTCTTC.

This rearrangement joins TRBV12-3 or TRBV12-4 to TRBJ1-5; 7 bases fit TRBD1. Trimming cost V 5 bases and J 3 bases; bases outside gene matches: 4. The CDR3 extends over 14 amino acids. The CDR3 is CASSLQGYNQPQHF. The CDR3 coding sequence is TGTGCCAGCAGTCTACAGGGGTACAATCAGCCCCAGCATTTT.

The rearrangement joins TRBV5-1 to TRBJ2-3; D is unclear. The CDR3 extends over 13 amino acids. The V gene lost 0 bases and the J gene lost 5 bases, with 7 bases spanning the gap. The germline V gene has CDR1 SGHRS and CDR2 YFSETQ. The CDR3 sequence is CASSLDLRDTQYF. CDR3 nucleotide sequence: TGCGCCAGCAGCTTGGACCTTCGAGATACGCAGTATTTT. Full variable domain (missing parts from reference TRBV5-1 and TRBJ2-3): KAGVTQTPRYLIKTRGQQVTLSCSPISGHRSVSWYQQTPGQGLQFLFEYFSETQRNKGNFPGRFSGRQFSNSRSEMNVSTLELGDSALYLCASSLDLRDTQYFGPGTRLTVL.

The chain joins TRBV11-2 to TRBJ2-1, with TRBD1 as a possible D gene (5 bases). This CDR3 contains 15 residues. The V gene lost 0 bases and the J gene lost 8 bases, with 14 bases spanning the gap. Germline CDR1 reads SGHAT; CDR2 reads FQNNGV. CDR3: CASSLDRGYYDEQFF. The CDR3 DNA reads TGTGCCAGCAGCTTAGATAGGGGTTATTACGATGAGCAGTTCTTC. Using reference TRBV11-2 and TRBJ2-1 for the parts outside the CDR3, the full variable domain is EAGVAQSPRYKIIEKRQSVAFWCNPISGHATLYWYQQILGQGPKLLIQFQNNGVVDDSQLPKDRFSAERLKGVDSTLKIQPAKLEDSAVYLCASSLDRGYYDEQFFGPGTRLTVL.

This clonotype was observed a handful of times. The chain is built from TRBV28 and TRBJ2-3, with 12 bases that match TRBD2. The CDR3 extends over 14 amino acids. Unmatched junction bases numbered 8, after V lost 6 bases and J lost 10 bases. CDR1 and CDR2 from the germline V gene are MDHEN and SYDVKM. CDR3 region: CASRKLAGGASQYF. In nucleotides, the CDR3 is TGTGCCAGCAGGAAACTAGCGGGGGGCGCTTCGCAGTATTTT.

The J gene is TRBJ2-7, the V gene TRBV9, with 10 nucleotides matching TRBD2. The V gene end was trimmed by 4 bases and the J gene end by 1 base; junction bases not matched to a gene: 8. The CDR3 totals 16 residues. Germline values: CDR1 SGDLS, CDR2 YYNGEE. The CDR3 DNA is TGTGCCAGCAGCCCCGCTAGCGGGAGATGGTCCTACGAGCAGTACTTC. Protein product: CASSPASGRWSYEQYF.

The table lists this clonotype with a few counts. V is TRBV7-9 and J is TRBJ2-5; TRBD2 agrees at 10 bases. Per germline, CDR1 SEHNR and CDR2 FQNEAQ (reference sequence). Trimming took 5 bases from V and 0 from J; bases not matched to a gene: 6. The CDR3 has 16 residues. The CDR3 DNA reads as TGTGCCAGCAGCCCCCAGACTAGCGGGTACCAAGAGACCCAGTACTTC. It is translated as CASSPQTSGYQETQYF.

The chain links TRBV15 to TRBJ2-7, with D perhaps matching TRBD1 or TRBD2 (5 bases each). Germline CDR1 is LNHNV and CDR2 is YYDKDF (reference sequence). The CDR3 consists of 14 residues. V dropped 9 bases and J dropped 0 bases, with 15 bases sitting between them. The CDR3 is CATGAYGNSYEQYF. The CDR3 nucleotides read TGTGCCACTGGGGCGTACGGGAACTCCTACGAGCAGTACTTC.

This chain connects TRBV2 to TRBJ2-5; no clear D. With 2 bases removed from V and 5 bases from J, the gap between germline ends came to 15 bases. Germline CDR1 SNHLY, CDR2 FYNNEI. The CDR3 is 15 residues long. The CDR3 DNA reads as TGTGCCAGCAGTGAACCTTTTTCCAGAGAGGAGACCCAGTACTTC. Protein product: CASSEPFSREETQYF.

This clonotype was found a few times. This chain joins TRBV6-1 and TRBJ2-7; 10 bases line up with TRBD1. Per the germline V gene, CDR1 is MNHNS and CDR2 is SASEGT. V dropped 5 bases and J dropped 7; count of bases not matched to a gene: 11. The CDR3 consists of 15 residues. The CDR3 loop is CASSIRRTGGEEQYF. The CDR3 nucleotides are TGTGCCAGCAGTATTAGAAGGACAGGGGGGGAAGAGCAGTACTTC.